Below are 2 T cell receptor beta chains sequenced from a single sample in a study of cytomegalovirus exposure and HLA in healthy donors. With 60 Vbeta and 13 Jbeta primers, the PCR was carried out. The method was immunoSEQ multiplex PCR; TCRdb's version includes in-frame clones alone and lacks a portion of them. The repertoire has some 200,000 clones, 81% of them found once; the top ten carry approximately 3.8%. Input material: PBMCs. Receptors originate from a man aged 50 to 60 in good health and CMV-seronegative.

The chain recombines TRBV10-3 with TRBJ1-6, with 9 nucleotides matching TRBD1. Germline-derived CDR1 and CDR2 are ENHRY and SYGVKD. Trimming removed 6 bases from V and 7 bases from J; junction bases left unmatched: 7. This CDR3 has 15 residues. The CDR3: CAIRNTGQGNSPLHF. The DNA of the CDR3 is TGTGCCATCAGGAATACGGGACAGGGCAATTCACCCCTCCACTTT.

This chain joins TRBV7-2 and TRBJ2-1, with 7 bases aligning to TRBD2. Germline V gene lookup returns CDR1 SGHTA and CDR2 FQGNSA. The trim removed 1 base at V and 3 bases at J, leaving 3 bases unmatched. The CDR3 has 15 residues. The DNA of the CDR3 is TGTGCCAGCAGCTTAGTGGCGGGGGACTACAATGAGCAGTTCTTC. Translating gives CASSLVAGDYNEQFF.